Below are 6 T cell receptor beta chains sequenced from a single sample in a study of shared clonotypes between healthy human individuals. This table comes from immunoSEQ multiplex PCR, and its TCRdb copy is limited to in-frame clones, with some not included. The data show roughly 2 million clones, roughly 95% seen once. The source material was naive CD4+ T cells sorted from blood. The subset is: CD45RA+ positively selected. These receptors were obtained from a man between 18 and 35 years old in good health.

The gene calls are TRBV7-3 and TRBJ1-6; 8 bases are a match to TRBD1. The J segment lost 10 bases and the V segment lost 5 bases, leaving 10 bases of the junction unmatched. The length of the CDR3 is 15 residues. From germline, CDR1 is SGHTA and CDR2 FQGTGA. The CDR3 coding sequence is TGTGCCAGCAGCGCGGAATCAGGGGGCCGGTCACCCCTCCACTTT. This gives the protein CASSAESGGRSPLHF. Together with reference TRBV7-3 and TRBJ1-6, the CDR3 gives the full variable domain: GAGVSQTPSNKVTEKGKYVELRCDPISGHTALYWYRQSLGQGPEFLIYFQGTGAADDSGLPNDRFFAVRPEGSVSTLKIQRTERGDSAVYLCASSAESGGRSPLHFGNGTRLTVT.

This clone has only one observation. The V call is TRBV5-1, the J call TRBJ2-1; 12 bases match TRBD1. V shed 0 bases and J 7 bases; nucleotides not matched to a gene: 5. Germline CDR1 and CDR2: SGHRS and YFSETQ. The CDR3 runs to 16 residues. Written as DNA, the CDR3 is TGCGCCAGCAGCTTGGGAGGGACAGGGGGCAGGAATGAGCAGTTCTTC. It is translated as CASSLGGTGGRNEQFF.

The CDR3 region has the DNA TGTGCCAGCTCACCTGAGGGGACCCCCACAGATACGCAGTATTTT. Protein sequence: CASSPEGTPTDTQYF. The chain joins TRBV18 to TRBJ2-3; D could derive from TRBD1 or TRBD2 (5 bases each). There are 15 residues in the CDR3. Per the germline V gene, CDR1 is KGHSH and CDR2 is LQKENI. V was pared by 3 bases and J by 2 bases, with 12 bases between.

The V call is TRBV10-3, the J call TRBJ2-7; TRBD1 matches 8 bases. CDR3 length equals 14 residues. Trimming removed 5 bases from V and 2 bases from J; junction bases left unmatched: 5. Germline CDR1 reads ENHRY; CDR2 reads SYGVKD. The DNA of the CDR3 is TGTGCCATCAGTTACTCGGACAGGGCCTACGAGCAGTACTTC. It specifies CAISYSDRAYEQYF.

The rearrangement uses TRBV2 and TRBJ2-7; 10 nucleotides line up with TRBD1. CDR1 SNHLY and CDR2 FYNNEI come from the germline V gene. V was clipped by 7 bases and J by 2 bases; unmatched bases: 2. The CDR3 covers 13 residues. The CDR3 DNA sequence: TGTGCCAGCAAGGGACAGGGGCCCTACGAGCAGTACTTC. It codes for CASKGQGPYEQYF.

CDR3 DNA sequence: TGCGCCAGCAGCTTGTTTCGGGACACTGAAGCTTTCTTT. Its protein product is CASSLFRDTEAFF. The V gene is TRBV5-1, the J gene TRBJ1-1; D remains ambiguous. Germline V gene data show CDR1 as SGHRS and CDR2 as YFSETQ. The CDR3 sequence is 13 residues long. The germline V and J ends were trimmed by 1 base and 3 bases, with 7 bases remaining between them.